This T cell receptor beta chain was found in a study of blood T cells in healthy people across ages. CDR1 and CDR2 from the germline V gene are MDHEN and SYDVKM. CDR3 length equals 15 residues. For the second PCR, which ran for about 6 to 12 cycles, a sample-barcoded 5' primer and a J-beta primer mix were used. A single record per CDR3 protein comes from TCRdb applying MiXCR to the 5' RACE reads. This table has roughly 830,000 distinct CDR3 sequences, 60% to 80% appearing once. The clonotype was recovered from a man aged 25 to 40 in good health. Sequencing used blood. V gene TRBV28 combines with J gene TRBJ2-1; 8 bases align to TRBD1. TRBJ2-7 matches the DNA end more closely, so the J call is doubtful. Here the CDR3 reads CASSPGTGAYNEQYF. The CDR3 DNA reads TGTGCCAGCAGCCCCGGGACAGGAGCCTACAATGAGCAGTACTTC.